The 23 T cell receptor beta chains presented below share a single source sample, sequenced in a study of T-cell reconstitution after alpha-beta-depleted transplantation in children. A library of TCRbeta sequences, prepared with unique molecular identifiers, was generated. TCRdb passed the PCR reads through MiXCR, listing each CDR3 protein once. In the table there are 780,000 or so distinct CDR3 sequences, around 17% of which are singletons. Here the sequenced sample was PBMCs, mostly from graft donor cells, taken 360 days after TCRalphabeta/CD19-depleted stem cell transplant. These TCRs come from a male patient younger than 18 who had a stem cell transplant for acute lymphoblastic leukemia, so the T cells may come from the graft donor.

The CDR3: CASSLLGTDEQYF. The CDR3 nucleotides are TGTGCCAGCAGCTTACTGGGGACAGACGAGCAGTACTTC. The V gene is TRBV7-3, the J gene TRBJ2-7, with 7 bases aligning to TRBD1. CDR1 is SGHTA, CDR2 FQGTGA, per germline. V dropped 2 bases and J dropped 5; count of bases not matched to a gene: 3. The CDR3 has 13 residues.

In its sample, this clonotype was seen a few times. V is TRBV5-1 and J is TRBJ2-3, with a weak D call TRBD1 (6 bases). V lost 4 bases and J 3 bases, leaving 18 bases between the germline ends. In germline, CDR1 is SGHRS, CDR2 YFSETQ. The CDR3 is made up of 16 amino acids. In nucleotides, the CDR3 is TGCGCCAGCAGCCTCTACAGGGTTCGGAGAACAGATACGCAGTATTTT. Translated: CASSLYRVRRTDTQYF.

This clonotype occurred many times. This sequence joins TRBV7-9 and TRBJ2-7; possibly TRBD2 for D (6 bases). From germline, CDR1 is SEHNR and CDR2 FQNEAQ (reference sequence). V lost 5 bases, J lost 2 bases, and 16 bases lay in between. This CDR3 contains 15 residues. The CDR3 DNA is TGTGCCAGCAGCGCCTGGCGGGACCCACCCTACGAGCAGTACTTC. This encodes CASSAWRDPPYEQYF.

This clonotype was seen a few times. The chain has TRBV7-8 and TRBJ2-3; a possible D gene is TRBD2 (6 bases). Trimming removed 5 bases from V and 7 bases from J, with 16 bases in between. This CDR3 is 14 amino acids long. CDR1 is SGHVS and CDR2 is FQNEAQ in the germline V gene. The CDR3 DNA follows: TGTGCCAGCAGCAAAGGGCGGGATGCATATACGCAGTATTTT. It encodes CASSKGRDAYTQYF.

This clonotype was observed a few times. The chain joins TRBV29-1 to TRBJ2-2; TRBD1 might be the D (6 bases). Trimming removed 6 bases at V and 6 bases at J, with 20 bases between. The CDR3 runs to 15 residues. CDR1 SQVTM and CDR2 ANQGSEA come from the germline V gene. CDR3 nucleotide sequence: TGCAGCGTCGAGGATATACAGGGCCGCGCCGGGGAGCTGTTTTTT. It translates to CSVEDIQGRAGELFF.

The chain links TRBV5-1 to TRBJ1-3, with D uncertain. V was pared by 5 bases and J by 2 bases, with 5 bases between. CDR3 length: 12 residues. Germline CDR1 reads SGHRS; CDR2 reads YFSETQ. The DNA for the CDR3 is TGCGCCAGCAGGGGAACTGGAAACACCATATATTTT. This codes for CASRGTGNTIYF.

The sample holds a few counts of this clonotype. This CDR3 is CASSSRANEKLFF. CDR3 nucleotide sequence: TGTGCCAGCAGCTCCCGGGCCAATGAAAAACTGTTTTTT. The chain is built from TRBV7-8 and TRBJ1-4; no reliable D call. V shed 4 bases and J shed 5 bases, with 8 bases lying between them. CDR1 and CDR2 from the germline V gene are SGHVS and FQNEAQ. This CDR3 has 13 residues.

The chain carries TRBV5-1 and TRBJ2-3; D might be TRBD2 (5 bases). Trimming left V 0 bases short and J 6 bases short, with 8 bases between. Germline V gives CDR1 SGHRS, CDR2 YFSETQ. CDR3 size: 13 residues. The CDR3 DNA follows: TGCGCCAGCAGCTTGGAGGACTGGGATACGCAGTATTTT. This codes for CASSLEDWDTQYF.

There are a few counts of this clonotype. The V call is TRBV15, the J call TRBJ2-5; no reliable D call. Per germline, CDR1 LNHNV and CDR2 YYDKDF (reference sequence). This CDR3 comprises 16 residues. Trimming left V 5 bases short and J 7 bases short, with 23 bases between. The CDR3 sequence is CATSQERFWLVGTQYF. The CDR3 nucleotides are TGTGCCACCAGCCAAGAGAGGTTTTGGTTGGTGGGGACCCAGTACTTC.

This clonotype was observed many times. The chain employs TRBV11-2 and TRBJ2-2, with D uncertain. Deletions cut 2 bases from V and 3 bases from J, with 7 bases between. The CDR3 runs 14 residues. Germline V gives CDR1 SGHAT, CDR2 FQNNGV. CDR3: CASSLLADTGELFF. The CDR3 DNA follows: TGTGCCAGCAGCTTACTGGCGGACACCGGGGAGCTGTTTTTT.

This clonotype turned up a few times. The chain couples TRBV6-1 to TRBJ2-1, with 8 bases aligning to TRBD1. Germline V gene sequence: CDR1 MNHNS, CDR2 SASEGT. The V segment lost 4 bases and the J segment 0 bases; nucleotides outside the gene matches: 20. This CDR3 is 21 amino acids long. The CDR3 region is CASSGTFPGTGSLSSYNEQFF. CDR3 sequence (DNA): TGTGCCAGCAGTGGCACTTTCCCCGGGACAGGAAGTTTGAGCTCCTACAATGAGCAGTTCTTC.

This clonotype occurred a few times. The chain couples TRBV25-1 to TRBJ2-6; D uncertain. CDR3 length equals 15 residues. Between the trimmed V and J ends, which lost 6 bases and 0 bases, there was a span of 9 bases. Germline lookup yields CDR1 MGHDK and CDR2 SYGVNS. CDR3 DNA sequence: TGTGCCAGCAGCAGACATCCCTCTGGGGCCAACGTCCTGACTTTC. This encodes CASSRHPSGANVLTF.

The chain employs TRBV20-1 and TRBJ2-1; TRBD2 aligns across 12 bases. With 5 bases clipped from V and 4 bases from J, the junction kept 6 bases outside the gene matches. Per the germline V gene, CDR1 is DFQATT and CDR2 is SNEGSKA (reference sequence). This CDR3 contains 15 residues. The CDR3 protein is CSAPLAGGPYNEQFF. DNA for the CDR3: TGCAGTGCTCCTCTAGCGGGAGGGCCGTACAATGAGCAGTTCTTC.

The V call is TRBV28, the J call TRBJ2-1; D possibly corresponds to TRBD1 (6 bases). There are 17 residues in the CDR3. CDR1 and CDR2 from the germline V gene are MDHEN and SYDVKM. The V gene lost 1 base and the J gene lost 6 bases, with 19 bases spanning the gap. CDR3: CASSLSLDSPDINEQFF. CDR3 nucleotides: TGTGCCAGCAGTTTATCCCTGGACAGTCCGGATATCAATGAGCAGTTCTTC.

This clonotype was seen repeatedly, ten times or more. The V gene is TRBV5-1, the J gene TRBJ2-1; TRBD2 agrees at 13 bases. The junction had 6 bases not matched to a gene; V was cut back by 3 bases and J by 6 bases. The length of the CDR3 is 16 residues. The germline gives CDR1 SGHRS, CDR2 YFSETQ. The CDR3 reads CASSWTSGSRSNEQFF. The CDR3 coding sequence is TGCGCCAGCAGCTGGACTAGCGGGAGTCGTAGCAATGAGCAGTTCTTC.

J is TRBJ1-5 and V is TRBV13; D gene unclear. The CDR3 extends over 13 amino acids. Deletions cut 5 bases from V and 3 bases from J, with 8 bases between. Germline CDR1 is PRHDT and CDR2 is FYEKMQ (reference sequence). In DNA form, the CDR3 reads TGTGCCAGCAGCAGACGAGACAATCAGCCCCAGCATTTT. Its translation: CASSRRDNQPQHF.

This clonotype was seen a handful of times. The V call is TRBV20-1, the J call TRBJ2-7; D ambiguous. Germline CDR1 is DFQATT and CDR2 is SNEGSKA (reference sequence). The length of the CDR3 is 11 residues. The ends were cut back, 4 bases at V and 3 bases at J, with 7 bases in the middle. As DNA, the CDR3 is TGCAGTGCTATCCGGAACTACGAGCAGTACTTC. Amino acid sequence: CSAIRNYEQYF.

This clonotype was detected a few times. This chain connects TRBV20-1 to TRBJ2-5, with 7 nucleotides matching TRBD1. The V gene's germline CDR1 is DFQATT and CDR2 SNEGSKA (reference sequence). The V gene end was trimmed by 4 bases and the J gene end by 4 bases; junction bases not matched to a gene: 3. The CDR3 consists of 12 residues. The CDR3 DNA sequence: TGCAGTGCTATCGACAGGGTAGAGACCCAGTACTTC. The encoded protein is CSAIDRVETQYF.

This clonotype was picked up a small number of times. The V gene is TRBV13, the J gene TRBJ2-3; D perhaps matches TRBD1 (6 bases). This CDR3 spans 15 amino acids. Trimming stripped 8 bases from V and 2 bases from J, with 17 bases between. In germline, CDR1 is PRHDT, CDR2 FYEKMQ (reference sequence). CDR3 protein: CASERGQIYTDTQYF. In DNA form, the CDR3 reads TGTGCCAGCGAGAGAGGACAGATCTACACAGATACGCAGTATTTT.

This clonotype showed up just once. The chain uses TRBV15 and TRBJ2-5; 12 bases map to TRBD2. This CDR3 has 17 amino acids. The germline gives CDR1 LNHNV, CDR2 YYDKDF (reference sequence). The V gene end was trimmed by 1 base and the J gene end by 3 bases; junction bases not matched to a gene: 6. As DNA, the CDR3 is TGTGCCACCAGCAGAGCACCTAGCGGGAGGGCCGAAGAGACCCAGTACTTC. Residues: CATSRAPSGRAEETQYF.

The rearrangement links TRBV10-3 to TRBJ2-3, with 7 nucleotides matching TRBD2. The CDR3 consists of 15 residues. V lost 3 bases and J lost 4; bases outside the gene matches: 7. Germline assignment: CDR1 ENHRY and CDR2 SYGVKD. The CDR3 reads CAISDDGLAADTQYF. In DNA form, the CDR3 reads TGTGCCATCAGTGATGACGGGCTAGCGGCAGATACGCAGTATTTT.

This chain connects TRBV7-8 to TRBJ2-1, with 11 nucleotides matching TRBD1. The J segment lost 7 bases and the V segment lost 6 bases, leaving 11 bases of the junction unmatched. The germline gives CDR1 SGHVS, CDR2 FQNEAQ. The CDR3 extends over 16 amino acids. CDR3 bases: TGTGCCAGCAGTTCCCCTGGGGGACAGGGGGTGAATGAGCAGTTCTTC. Its translation: CASSSPGGQGVNEQFF.

This clonotype was seen at least ten times. The rearrangement uses TRBV9 and TRBJ2-1; 9 bases agree with TRBD2. V shed 4 bases and J 0 bases; nucleotides not matched to a gene: 11. Germline lookup yields CDR1 SGDLS and CDR2 YYNGEE. This CDR3 spans 18 amino acids. For the CDR3, the DNA is TGTGCCAGCAGCCCGACTAGCGGAGGGTTCCGCTCCTACAATGAGCAGTTCTTC. Amino acids: CASSPTSGGFRSYNEQFF.